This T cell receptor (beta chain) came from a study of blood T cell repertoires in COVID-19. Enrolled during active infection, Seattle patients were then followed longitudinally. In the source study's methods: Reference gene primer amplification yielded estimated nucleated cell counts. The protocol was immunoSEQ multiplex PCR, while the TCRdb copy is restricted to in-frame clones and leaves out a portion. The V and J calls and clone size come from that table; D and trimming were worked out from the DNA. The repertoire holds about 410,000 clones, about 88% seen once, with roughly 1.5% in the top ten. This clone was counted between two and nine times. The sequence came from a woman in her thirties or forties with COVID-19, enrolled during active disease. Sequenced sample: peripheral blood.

In DNA form, the CDR3 reads TGTGCCAGCAGCTTCCGGCAGGACTATGGCTACACCTTC. Amino acids: CASSFRQDYGYTF. The gene calls are TRBV5-4 and TRBJ1-2; unclear D gene. The V and J ends lost 2 bases and 3 bases respectively, with 8 bases between them. This CDR3 contains 13 residues. Germline V gene lookup returns CDR1 SGHNT and CDR2 YYREEE (reference sequence).